The 7 T cell receptor beta chains below come from one sample, sequenced in a study of blood T cell repertoires in COVID-19. Clones were read by immunoSEQ multiplex PCR, and TCRdb kept only the in-frame ones, dropping some. The sample consists of 150,000 to 200,000 clones, around 80% of them appearing once. Sample: PBMCs or T cells enriched from blood (not recorded which). These receptors originate from a woman aged 60 to 75 who had recovered from COVID-19.

This chain's CDR3 is CASLPDGPPTGTQYF. DNA of the CDR3: TGCGCCAGCCTACCTGACGGGCCGCCCACAGGGACCCAGTACTTC. The chain links TRBV5-1 to TRBJ2-5; the D gene is possibly TRBD1 (5 bases). Between the trimmed V and J ends, which lost 7 bases and 7 bases, there was a span of 23 bases. Germline values: CDR1 SGHRS, CDR2 YFSETQ. The CDR3 sequence is 15 residues long.

The rearrangement links TRBV9 to TRBJ1-2, with 7 bases identical to TRBD1. J gave up 0 bases and V 3 bases, and 2 bases lay outside the gene matches. This CDR3 has 14 residues. Germline values: CDR1 SGDLS, CDR2 YYNGEE. The CDR3 DNA sequence: TGTGCCAGCAGCGGGACAGGAGCTAACTATGGCTACACCTTC. Its protein is CASSGTGANYGYTF.

The chain uses TRBV18 and TRBJ1-2; D gene ambiguous. Germline CDR1 and CDR2: KGHSH and LQKENI. The V and J ends lost 4 bases and 10 bases respectively, with 22 bases between them. The CDR3 spans 15 residues. CDR3 in amino acids: CASSRAALSEGHYTF. The CDR3 DNA sequence: TGTGCCAGCTCACGGGCAGCGTTGAGTGAGGGCCACTACACCTTC.

This clone came up a few times. The rearrangement uses TRBV6-5 and TRBJ2-7, with TRBD1 as a possible D gene (6 bases). There are 14 residues in the CDR3. V was shortened by 6 bases and J by 6 bases, with 18 bases between the two germline ends. Germline lookup yields CDR1 MNHEY and CDR2 SVGAGI. DNA for the CDR3: TGTGCCAGCAGGGGAACGGATAAGACAGGCGAGCAGTACTTC. Translating gives CASRGTDKTGEQYF.

The chain employs TRBV18 and TRBJ2-3, with TRBD2 as a possible D gene (6 bases). CDR3 length equals 14 residues. The ends were cut back, 3 bases at V and 3 bases at J, with 10 bases in the middle. Germline CDR1 reads KGHSH; CDR2 reads LQKENI. The CDR3 DNA reads TGTGCCAGCTCACCTGGGGGAGGAACAGATACGCAGTATTTT. This sequence encodes CASSPGGGTDTQYF.

The gene calls are TRBV9 and TRBJ2-3, with D unresolved. V lost 3 bases and J 1 base, leaving 12 bases between the germline ends. Germline V gene lookup returns CDR1 SGDLS and CDR2 YYNGEE. This CDR3 comprises 15 residues. The CDR3 sequence: CASSESPQGTDTQYF. The CDR3 bases are TGTGCCAGCAGCGAATCCCCCCAGGGCACAGATACGCAGTATTTT.

The chain is built from TRBV29-1 and TRBJ1-4, with D perhaps TRBD1 (6 bases). This CDR3 is 14 amino acids long. CDR1 is SQVTM and CDR2 is ANQGSEA in the germline V gene. The V end was cut by 4 bases, the J end by 0 bases, with 9 bases between. The DNA of the CDR3 is TGCAGCGTTGGGACAGAGACAACTAATGAAAAACTGTTTTTT. Translation: CSVGTETTNEKLFF. The full variable domain, rest sourced from reference TRBV29-1 and TRBJ1-4, is SAVISQKPSRDICQRGTSLTIQCQVDSQVTMMFWYRQQPGQSLTLIATANQGSEATYESGFVIDKFPISRPNLTFSTLTVSNMSPEDSSIYLCSVGTETTNEKLFFGSGTQLSVL.